The rows below give T cell receptor beta chains drawn from one sample of a study of OX40 agonist ivuxolimab in advanced cancers. Here immunoSEQ multiplex PCR was the method, and the copy in TCRdb shows in-frame clones only, minus some. Of 11,000 to 15,000 clones detected, roughly three quarters appear once; the ten largest clones hold 36%. The material was CD4+ or CD8+ T cells sorted from blood, obtained in a trial of the OX40 agonist ivuxolimab. Source of these receptors: an adult with an advanced solid tumor such as melanoma, head and neck, liver or kidney cancer. CDR3s include the opening cysteine and the closing phenylalanine or tryptophan. The order of the fields is clone size, J gene, D gene, V gene, CDR3 protein, CDR3 DNA. The D gene is left open where the match is weak. For some rows the clone size is stated as once, few or many, or as a class when expanded; others skip it.

- TRBJ1-2 TRBD1 TRBV4-3 CASSQDPGGGSYGYTF TGCGCCAGCAGCCAAGACCCAGGGGGCGGGAGCTATGGCTACACCTTC
- TRBJ1-1 TRBD1 TRBV7-9 CASLWRGQGNTEAFF TGTGCCAGCCTGTGGCGGGGACAGGGGAACACTGAAGCTTTCTTT
- TRBJ2-2 - TRBV28 CASTLRREMGTGELFF TGTGCCAGCACTCTGAGGAGGGAGATGGGTACCGGGGAGCTGTTTTTT
medium-sized TRBJ1-2 TRBD1 TRBV2 CASRGPGQGDGYTF TGTGCCAGCAGAGGTCCGGGACAGGGTGATGGCTACACCTTC
- TRBJ2-3 - TRBV9 CASSQSPASTDTQYF TGTGCCAGCAGCCAGAGCCCTGCTAGCACAGATACGCAGTATTTT
- TRBJ2-3 TRBD2 TRBV4-3 CASSQEWGTSADTQYF TGCGCCAGCAGCCAAGAATGGGGGACTAGCGCAGATACGCAGTATTTT
- TRBJ2-5 - TRBV7-9 CASSLTEEETQYF TGTGCCAGCAGCTTAACAGAGGAAGAGACCCAGTACTTC
- TRBJ1-4 TRBD1 TRBV27 CASGARDSYEKLFF TGTGCCAGCGGAGCCCGGGACAGCTATGAAAAACTGTTTTTT
- TRBJ1-1 - TRBV9 CASSLGGADTEAFF TGTGCCAGCAGCCTGGGGGGTGCGGACACTGAAGCTTTCTTT
- TRBJ1-1 - TRBV4-1 CASSTGTGGTEAFF TGCGCCAGCAGCACGGGGACGGGGGGCACTGAAGCTTTCTTT
- TRBJ2-7 TRBD1 TRBV27 CASSSIGTGYDEQYF TGTGCCAGCAGTTCCATCGGGACAGGGTACGACGAGCAGTACTTC
once TRBJ2-1 - TRBV19 CASSTGRTEQFF TGTGCCAGTAGCACGGGACGTACTGAGCAGTTCTTC
- TRBJ2-1 - TRBV6-5 CASTAGVYNEQFF TGTGCCAGCACGGCAGGTGTTTACAATGAGCAGTTCTTC
- TRBJ2-4 - TRBV6-5 CASSYSTPPGGIQYF TGTGCCAGCAGTTACTCGACCCCGCCCGGGGGCATTCAGTACTTC
- TRBJ1-4 TRBD1 TRBV7-6 CASSPQGAGEKLFF TGTGCCAGCAGCCCCCAGGGGGCTGGAGAAAAACTGTTTTTT
- TRBJ2-5 - TRBV19 CASSTPGSQETQYF TGTGCCAGTAGTACCCCAGGGTCCCAAGAGACCCAGTACTTC
- TRBJ1-1 TRBD1 TRBV4-3 CASSQDWGTENTEAFF TGCGCCAGCAGCCAAGATTGGGGGACAGAGAACACTGAAGCTTTCTTT
- TRBJ2-7 - TRBV30 CAWSVSDGAYEQYF TGTGCCTGGAGTGTCTCGGACGGGGCCTACGAGCAGTACTTC
- TRBJ2-7 TRBD2 TRBV10-3 CATAGGERSSYEQYF TGTGCCACCGCCGGGGGGGAGCGGAGCTCCTACGAGCAGTACTTC
few TRBJ1-3 - TRBV6-1 CASSGGNSGNTIYF TGTGCCAGCAGCGGGGGGAACTCTGGAAACACCATATATTTT
- TRBJ2-1 - TRBV7-8 CASSLAGRSNYEQFF TGTGCCAGCAGCTTGGCGGGACGTAGTAACTATGAGCAGTTCTTC
- TRBJ1-2 TRBD1 TRBV27 CASSSGSGQHNYGYTF TGTGCCAGCAGTTCCGGATCGGGACAGCATAACTATGGCTACACCTTC
- TRBJ1-2 - TRBV27 CASSLGPSIGYTF TGTGCCAGCAGTCTCGGACCGTCTATTGGCTACACCTTC
- TRBJ1-1 TRBD1 TRBV7-9 CASSETGTGVLANAEAFF TGTGCCAGCAGCGAGACCGGGACAGGGGTATTAGCGAACGCTGAAGCTTTCTTT
- TRBJ2-3 TRBD2 TRBV7-8 CASSFGGGRDTQYF TGTGCCAGCAGCTTCGGGGGGGGCCGAGATACGCAGTATTTT
- TRBJ1-3 - TRBV7-9 CASSLGPPQVSGNTIYF TGTGCCAGCAGCTTGGGGCCTCCGCAGGTCTCTGGAAACACCATATATTTT
- TRBJ2-1 - TRBV7-6 CASSSDGYNEQFF TGTGCCAGCAGCTCCGACGGATACAATGAGCAGTTCTTC
- TRBJ2-1 - TRBV10-3 CAIRGIEDNEQFF TGTGCCATCAGGGGGATCGAGGACAATGAGCAGTTCTTC
- TRBJ1-6 - TRBV4-3 CASSQDSARRNSPLHF TGCGCCAGCAGCCAAGATTCAGCCCGACGGAACTCACCCCTCCACTTT
- TRBJ1-4 TRBD1 TRBV7-9 CASSHTPGQGSEKLFF TGTGCCAGCAGCCACACGCCGGGACAGGGGAGTGAAAAACTGTTTTTT
- TRBJ2-7 TRBD2 TRBV28 CASSFVGGSEQYF TGTGCCAGCAGTTTCGTGGGAGGGTCCGAGCAGTACTTC
few TRBJ2-1 TRBD2 TRBV28 CASSPRREGSSYNEQFF TGTGCCAGCAGTCCGAGAAGGGAGGGGAGCTCCTACAATGAGCAGTTCTTC
large TRBJ1-2 - TRBV5-1 CASSPGWDYGYTF TGCGCCAGCAGCCCTGGGTGGGACTACGGCTACACCTTC
- TRBJ2-1 - TRBV30 CAWIRGDYNEQFF TGTGCCTGGATACGAGGAGATTACAATGAGCAGTTCTTC
- TRBJ1-1 - TRBV6-4 CASSDGGGEAFF TGTGCCAGCAGTGACGGAGGCGGAGAAGCTTTCTTT
- TRBJ2-4 - TRBV4-1 CASSQEIFGVAIQYF TGCGCCAGCAGCCAAGAGATTTTTGGGGTGGCCATTCAGTACTTC
few TRBJ2-7 - TRBV6-1 CAIRDGNSYEQYF TGTGCCATCCGGGACGGAAACTCCTACGAGCAGTACTTC
- TRBJ2-7 - TRBV19 CASSPLEGLYEQYF TGTGCCAGTAGTCCCCTGGAGGGGCTCTACGAGCAGTACTTC
- TRBJ1-4 - TRBV7-6 CASSLGEGSTNEKLFF TGTGCCAGCAGCTTAGGTGAAGGGTCAACTAATGAAAAACTGTTTTTT
- TRBJ2-7 - TRBV11-2 CASSLIGRFNEQYF TGTGCCAGCAGCTTAATAGGGCGGTTCAACGAGCAGTACTTC
- TRBJ2-2 TRBD1 TRBV13 CASSYGTGTNTGELFF TGTGCCAGCAGTTATGGGACAGGGACGAACACCGGGGAGCTGTTTTTT
few TRBJ1-3 - TRBV13 CASSSDVTSGNTIYF TGTGCCAGCAGCTCGGACGTTACCTCTGGAAACACCATATATTTT
- TRBJ1-5 - TRBV6-5 CASGWDQPQHF TGTGCCAGCGGGTGGGATCAGCCCCAGCATTTT
- TRBJ1-1 - TRBV27 CASSVQGPIAAFF TGTGCCAGCAGCGTGCAGGGGCCGATTGCAGCTTTCTTT
- TRBJ2-3 - TRBV27 CASRDSPDTQYF TGTGCCAGCAGGGATAGCCCAGATACGCAGTATTTT
- TRBJ2-7 TRBD2 TRBV18 CASSEGLAEQYF TGTGCCAGCTCAGAGGGACTAGCTGAGCAGTACTTC
- TRBJ2-5 - TRBV27 CASSPGAEETQYF TGTGCCAGCAGTCCCGGGGCGGAAGAGACCCAGTACTTC
- TRBJ2-7 TRBD1 TRBV11-2 CASSPNTGVVYEQYF TGTGCCAGCAGCCCAAACACAGGGGTCGTTTACGAGCAGTACTTC
- TRBJ2-1 TRBD2 TRBV7-6 CASSIGTSGFSSYNEQFF TGTGCCAGCAGCATCGGGACTAGCGGCTTTAGCTCCTACAATGAGCAGTTCTTC
- TRBJ2-5 - TRBV28 CASSFGGSLQETQYF TGTGCCAGCAGTTTTGGAGGGTCTCTGCAAGAGACCCAGTACTTC
- TRBJ2-7 - TRBV29-1 CSVADLGEQYF TGCAGCGTCGCCGACCTAGGCGAGCAGTACTTC
- TRBJ1-2 - TRBV4-1 CASSQAGQIHGYTF TGCGCCAGCAGCCAAGCCGGACAGATACATGGCTACACCTTC
- TRBJ2-5 - TRBV15 CATSSPTAQLLGETQYF TGTGCCACCAGCAGCCCCACGGCCCAGCTACTGGGGGAGACCCAGTACTTC
- TRBJ1-1 - TRBV10-1 CASSESTSDEAFF TGCGCCAGCAGTGAGTCGACTAGCGATGAAGCTTTCTTT
- TRBJ1-2 - TRBV28 CASSFSPLGGYTF TGTGCCAGCAGTTTCTCCCCGTTGGGTGGCTACACCTTC